The entry that follows covers one TCR beta chain sequence. Its antigen is currently unknown. Trimming cost V 5 bases and J 4 bases; bases outside gene matches: 7. This CDR3 spans 15 amino acids. Germline V gives CDR1 SGHTA, CDR2 FQGNSA. This sample is drawn from a study of early stage breast cancer tumors. Profiled with immunoSEQ multiplex PCR; TCRdb holds only in-frame clones, not every one. There are under 45,000 clones in the sample; about 73% occur only once, and approximately 7.1% lies in the top ten. Study-wide points: Chain pairing and CD4, CD8 or FOXP3 expression were not captured. Commonly generated sequences made up most enriched TCRB sequences shared between patients.

This chain links TRBV7-2 with TRBJ1-2; 10 bases match TRBD1. This receptor was taken from a person aged 45 to 59 with breast cancer. Sequencing was done on a sample of blood. CDR3 sequence (DNA): TGTGCCAGCAGCGTTGACAGGGGGCGCGGCTATGGCTACACCTTC. Protein product: CASSVDRGRGYGYTF.